Described below is a single TCR beta chain sequence and its context. The data are from a study of technical replicates of blood from several donors. The repertoire was sequenced with immunoSEQ multiplex PCR; TCRdb's copy has only in-frame clones and lacks some. The table records approximately 97,000 clones, 90% to 95% of them present only once. CDR3 length: 15 amino acids. The V gene lost 5 bases and the J gene lost 3 bases, with 16 bases spanning the gap. Germline CDR1 and CDR2: SGHTA and FQGTGA. The chain joins TRBV7-3 to TRBJ2-5; D may be TRBD2 (5 bases). The sequencing sample was made of T cells isolated from PBMCs. The TCR originated in a human donor in good health. The CDR3 region has the DNA TGTGCCAGCAGCCCCGAGGGCTCCAGAGAAGAGACCCAGTACTTC. It yields the protein CASSPEGSREETQYF.